Reported below is one TCR beta chain. The data were obtained in a study of T cell repertoires in cytomegalovirus infection. The trim removed 5 bases at V and 4 bases at J, leaving 11 bases unmatched. Germline CDR1 and CDR2: MNHNS and SASEGT. This CDR3 is built from 15 residues. TCRdb reprocessed the reads via MiXCR and lists one record per CDR3 protein. The repertoire holds approximately 240,000 distinct CDR3 sequences, with 10% to 15% as singletons. This receptor was identified in a human donor in good health (CMV status not recorded). Some clones in this sample may be carry-over from other donors' samples. The V and J genes are TRBV6-1 and TRBJ2-7; TRBD1 agrees at 7 bases. The sample was PBMCs. For the CDR3, the DNA is TGTGCCAGCAGTACCTGGGACAGCGAAGAGTACGAGCAGTACTTC. Translating gives CASSTWDSEEYEQYF.